This TCR beta chain is drawn from a study of long-term antiretroviral therapy in people with HIV. General observations from the study: Diversity measured after ART increased yet remained under transplant donor controls. Clones that had undergone expansion before ART dominated the repertoire at all time points.

Every participant with HIV received treatment in the United States. Comments on this clone: Its matching antigen is unknown.

An immunoSEQ assay, version v3.0, was performed at survey level. Profiled with immunoSEQ multiplex PCR; TCRdb holds only in-frame clones, not every one. The sample comprises 40,000 or so clones, under 85% of which are singletons, and under 6.5% rests with the top ten. This receptor was obtained from a man aged 18 to 30 with HIV. The starting material was unsorted PBMCs, obtained 1 year after starting antiretroviral therapy.

CDR3 region: CASSLGGTASGNTIYF. The CDR3 DNA reads TGCGCCAGCAGCTTGGGCGGGACAGCCTCTGGAAACACCATATATTTT. The chain joins TRBV5-1 to TRBJ1-3, with 7 nucleotides matching TRBD1. Looked up from germline, CDR1 is SGHRS and CDR2 is YFSETQ. The CDR3 loop spans 16 amino acids. V lost 0 bases and J lost 0; bases outside the gene matches: 3.